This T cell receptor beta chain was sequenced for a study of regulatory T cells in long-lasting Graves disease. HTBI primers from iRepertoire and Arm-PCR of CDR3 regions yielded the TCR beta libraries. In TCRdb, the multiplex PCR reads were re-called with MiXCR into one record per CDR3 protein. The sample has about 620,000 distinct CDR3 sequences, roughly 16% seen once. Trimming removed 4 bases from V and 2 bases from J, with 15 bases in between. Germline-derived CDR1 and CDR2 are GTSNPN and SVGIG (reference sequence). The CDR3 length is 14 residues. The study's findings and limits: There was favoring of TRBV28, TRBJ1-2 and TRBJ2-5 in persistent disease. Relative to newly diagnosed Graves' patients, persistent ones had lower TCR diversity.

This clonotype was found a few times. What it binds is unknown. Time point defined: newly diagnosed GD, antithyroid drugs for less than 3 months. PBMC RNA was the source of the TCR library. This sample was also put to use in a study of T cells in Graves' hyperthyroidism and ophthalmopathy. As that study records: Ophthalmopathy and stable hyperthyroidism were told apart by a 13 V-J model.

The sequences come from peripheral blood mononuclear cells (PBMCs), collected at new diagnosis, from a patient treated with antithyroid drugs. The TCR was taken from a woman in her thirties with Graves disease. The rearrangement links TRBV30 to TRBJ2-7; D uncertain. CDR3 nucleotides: TGTGCCTGGACCCTCTCGGGCCGAGCCTACGAGCAGTACTTC. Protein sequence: CAWTLSGRAYEQYF.